These T cell receptor beta chains were read from a single sample in a study of T cell responses to AZD1222 COVID-19 vaccine. Repertoires were generated with immunoSEQ multiplex PCR, while TCRdb's copy carries only in-frame clones and drops some. Of 30,000 to 35,000 clones in the sample, 70% to 80% were seen once. The starting material was peripheral blood, obtained 28 days after the second AZD1222 dose. These receptors all stem from an adult who received the AZD1222 COVID-19 vaccine. Both conserved end residues are part of each CDR3. D genes are given only for firm matches. Clone size, where shown, is once, few, many, or a class for clones that have expanded.

d_gene,j_gene,v_gene,abundance,CDR3nt,CDR3aa
-,TRBJ2-3,TRBV27,-,TGTGCCAGCAGTTTCGGGCCGCACACAGATACGCAGTATTTT,CASSFGPHTDTQYF
-,TRBJ2-5,TRBV24-1,-,TGTGCCACCAGTGATTTGCAGGGGGGTTTAATCGAGACCCAGTACTTC,CATSDLQGGLIETQYF
-,TRBJ1-6,TRBV5-1,few,TGCGCCAGCAGCTTGGCCGCGGCAGGGGCTAAGAGGACCCTCCACTTT,CASSLAAAGAKRTLHF
-,TRBJ1-2,TRBV6-5,few,TGTGCCAGCAGTAATATTGGGACCGTAGTCTATGGCTACACCTTC,CASSNIGTVVYGYTF
-,TRBJ2-2,TRBV9,-,TGTGCCAGCAGCGTCGGTCAGGCGGACACCGGGGAGCTGTTTTTT,CASSVGQADTGELFF
-,TRBJ1-6,TRBV18,few,TGTGCCAGCTCACCACCTGTCTCGGGGTTCAATTCACCCCTCCACTTT,CASSPPVSGFNSPLHF
TRBD1,TRBJ1-6,TRBV5-4,-,TGTGCCAGCAGCTTCGCCGGACAGGGTGGGCCACCCCTCCACTTT,CASSFAGQGGPPLHF
TRBD1,TRBJ1-2,TRBV7-9,-,TGTGCCAGCAGCCCGGGACAGGGAGACTATGGCTACACCTTC,CASSPGQGDYGYTF
TRBD1,TRBJ2-5,TRBV7-8,-,TGTGCCAGCCAAACCAGAGGGACAGGGAAGAGAACCCAGTACTTC,CASQTRGTGKRTQYF
TRBD1,TRBJ1-1,TRBV5-6,-,TGTGCCAGCAGCGCCAGGGACAGGGTGAACACTGAAGCTTTCTTT,CASSARDRVNTEAFF
TRBD2,TRBJ2-3,TRBV2,-,TGTGCCAGCAGGACCCCGGGACTACGCACAGATACGCAGTATTTT,CASRTPGLRTDTQYF
-,TRBJ2-3,TRBV14,-,TGTGCCAGCAGCCTCATTGAAGGGGATACGCAGTATTTT,CASSLIEGDTQYF
-,TRBJ1-2,TRBV12-3/TRBV12-4,-,TGTGCCAGCAGTTTGAGGGACGAATATGGCTACACCTTC,CASSLRDEYGYTF
-,TRBJ1-2,TRBV18,-,TGTGCCAGTTCAATGACGGACAACTATGGCTACACCTTC,CASSMTDNYGYTF
-,TRBJ1-3,TRBV6-5,few,TGTGCCAGCATAACTACTGGAAACACCATATATTTT,CASITTGNTIYF
TRBD1,TRBJ1-5,TRBV30,-,TGTGCCTGGAGCGATGACAGGGTTAATCAGCCCCAGCATTTT,CAWSDDRVNQPQHF
-,TRBJ1-6,TRBV3-1/TRBV3-2,-,TGTGCCCGGCAGGGTGATATTTCACCCCTCCACTTT,CARQGDISPLHF
-,TRBJ1-1,TRBV12-5,-,TGTGCTAGTGGTTTGGTATTGGTGAGAAACACTGAAGCTTTCTTT,CASGLVLVRNTEAFF
TRBD1,TRBJ1-3,TRBV19,-,TGTGCCAGTACCCCCGGACAGGTTCCTGGAAACACCATATATTTT,CASTPGQVPGNTIYF
-,TRBJ1-6,TRBV7-2,-,TGTGCCAGCAGCTCACAGGGAATCGGCTATAATTCACCCCTCCACTTT,CASSSQGIGYNSPLHF
-,TRBJ1-5,TRBV30,-,TGTGCCGGGGGAAGCAATCAGCCCCAGCATTTT,CAGGSNQPQHF
-,TRBJ1-5,TRBV27,-,TGTGCCAGCAGTACCTCAGGGGTTCAGCCCCAGCATTTT,CASSTSGVQPQHF
TRBD1,TRBJ1-4,TRBV11-2,-,TGTGCCAGCAGCTTTTATGACAGGGCCTCAACTAATGAAAAACTGTTTTTT,CASSFYDRASTNEKLFF
-,TRBJ2-1,TRBV9,-,TGTGCCAGCAGCGAGCGGGCGCCCCCCTCCGATGAGCAGTTCTTC,CASSERAPPSDEQFF
-,TRBJ1-5,TRBV19,-,TGTGCCAGTAGTCAGACAGCGGGCAATCAGCCCCAGCATTTT,CASSQTAGNQPQHF
-,TRBJ2-2,TRBV7-2,-,TGTGCCAGCAGCCAAAAATTAGGGCTAGCAGAAACGAACACCGGGGAGCTGTTTTTT,CASSQKLGLAETNTGELFF
-,TRBJ1-5,TRBV28,-,TGTGCCAGCAGCCCAACCGACGGTTTCAATCAGCCCCAGCATTTT,CASSPTDGFNQPQHF
-,TRBJ2-5,TRBV6-4,once,TGTGCCAGCAGTGACTTAGCCTCCGGGACCCAGTACTTC,CASSDLASGTQYF
-,TRBJ1-6,TRBV19,-,TGTGCCAGTAGTCCAGGGCAGATCTATAATTCACCCCTCCACTTT,CASSPGQIYNSPLHF
-,TRBJ2-7,TRBV6-1,-,TGTGCCAGCAGTTCATCAGGCGAGCAGTACTTC,CASSSSGEQYF
TRBD2,TRBJ2-1,TRBV30,few,TGTGCCTGGATTAAGAGCGGGAGTTTCTACAATGAGCAGTTCTTC,CAWIKSGSFYNEQFF
-,TRBJ1-4,TRBV29-1,-,TGCAGCGTTGAAGATCGGGGAGGTCGAGAAAAACTGTTTTTT,CSVEDRGGREKLFF
TRBD2,TRBJ2-7,TRBV3-1/TRBV3-2,few,TGTGCCAGCAGGGGACTACTAGCGGGGGACGAGCAGTACTTC,CASRGLLAGDEQYF
-,TRBJ2-2,TRBV7-2,-,TGTGCCAGCACCCCGGACCCCACTCACACCGGGGAGCTGTTTTTT,CASTPDPTHTGELFF
TRBD1,TRBJ1-2,TRBV3-1/TRBV3-2,-,TGTGCCAGCAGCCACATCGGACAGGGGTACTATGGCTACACCTTC,CASSHIGQGYYGYTF
TRBD1,TRBJ1-1,TRBV4-3,-,TGCGCCAGCAGCCGAAACAGGGGGTATGAAGCTTTCTTT,CASSRNRGYEAFF
-,TRBJ2-5,TRBV6-5,-,TGTGCCAGCAGTTACTCAGGCCAAGAGACCCAGTACTTC,CASSYSGQETQYF
-,TRBJ2-1,TRBV11-3,-,TGTGCCAGCAGCTTGAGTGGGTGGGGAAACAATGAGCAGTTCTTC,CASSLSGWGNNEQFF
-,TRBJ2-4,TRBV5-1,-,TGCGCCAGCAGTTCGCGGCCGCGGGACATTCAGTACTTC,CASSSRPRDIQYF
TRBD2,TRBJ2-3,TRBV7-2,-,TGTGCCAGCAGCTTAGGGGTAGCGGGGGGTGCAGCAGATACGCAGTATTTT,CASSLGVAGGAADTQYF
-,TRBJ2-1,TRBV7-2,few,TGTGCCAGCAGCCCCTCCCGCCCTTGGGACTTCTCCTACAATGAGCAGTTCTTC,CASSPSRPWDFSYNEQFF
TRBD1,TRBJ1-2,TRBV3-1/TRBV3-2,few,TGTGCCAGCAGCTTGGACAGGAAACGTGGCTACACCTTC,CASSLDRKRGYTF
-,TRBJ1-3,TRBV19,-,TGTGCCAGTAGTACGTCTGGGGGTCTTAGAACTGGAAACACCATATATTTT,CASSTSGGLRTGNTIYF
TRBD1,TRBJ1-1,TRBV6-4,once,TGTGCCAGCAGTGACGACAGGGACACTGAAGCTTTCTTT,CASSDDRDTEAFF
TRBD2,TRBJ2-5,TRBV27,-,TGTGCCAGCAGTTTTTCTAGCGGAAGACGCCAAGAGACCCAGTACTTC,CASSFSSGRRQETQYF
-,TRBJ2-1,TRBV6-5,-,TGTGCCAGCAGTTACTCGACCTCCGGGCATGGTGAGCAGTTCTTC,CASSYSTSGHGEQFF
-,TRBJ1-6,TRBV6-2/TRBV6-3,few,TGTGCCAGCAGTTACTCGAACCGCTATTCGGGGGATCGTCGACCCCTCCACTTT,CASSYSNRYSGDRRPLHF
-,TRBJ2-1,TRBV6-5,-,TGTGCCAGCAGTTACGGGTACGAGCAGTTCTTC,CASSYGYEQFF
-,TRBJ1-6,TRBV18,-,TGTGCCAGCTCACCAGAGACAGGCCATTCACCCCTCCACTTT,CASSPETGHSPLHF
-,TRBJ1-2,TRBV18,-,TGTGCCAGCTCACGATCGACTTACAGGGAGAGATATGGCTACACCTTC,CASSRSTYRERYGYTF
TRBD2,TRBJ2-5,TRBV6-5,once,TGTGCCAGCAGCCGCCAATCGGGAGGCGGAGAGACCCAGTACTTC,CASSRQSGGGETQYF